This T cell receptor (beta chain) was captured in a study of human T cells and chemical hapten exposure. On the study more broadly: On roughly 2 cm by roughly 2 cm of upper inner arm skin, sensitization was performed with 2% DPC.

This clonotype appeared many times. No antigen is known for it. TCRdb reanalysed the RACE reads using MiXCR and keeps one entry per CDR3 protein. The table lists approximately 110,000 distinct CDR3 sequences, 11% of them singletons. The germline V gene encodes CDR1 PRHDT and CDR2 FYEKMQ (reference sequence). The CDR3 length is 13 residues. The V and J ends lost 1 base and 6 bases respectively, with 9 bases between them. Time point of the sample: patch test 1, 2 weeks after DPC sensitization. The treatment is: therapeutic diphenylcyclopropenone sensitization with weekly scalp DPC. Overall study findings and caveats: Expanded TCRs formed significantly more large CDR3 similarity clusters than controls.

The sequence derives from a woman aged 40 to 49 with alopecia areata. Some clones in this sample may be carry-over from other donors' samples. The sequences come from whole blood, collected in connection with sensitization to the hapten diphenylcyclopropenone (DPC). This chain connects TRBV13 to TRBJ1-2; no firm D call. The CDR3 is CASSLVGRDGYTF. The CDR3 DNA reads TGTGCCAGCAGCTTAGTGGGCAGAGATGGCTACACCTTC.